What follows describes a single T cell receptor (beta chain). Antigen: not known. The data belong to a study of T-cell memory formation after mild COVID-19. Study-wide findings and caveats: The CD4+ clones that contracted clustered mainly within CM and EM, and the CD8+ clones concentrated in EMRA. Clones that contracted from day 15 to 85 had balanced CD4/CD8; later expanders were CD4+ biased. What remained unconfirmed was the SARS-CoV-2 specificity of second-wave clones peaking on day 37.

A 5'RACE reaction primed in the constant segment made cDNA libraries of TCR alpha and TCR beta, and these carried sample barcodes and UMIs. TCRdb reprocessed the 5' RACE reads via MiXCR and lists one record per CDR3 protein. The data show more than 350,000 distinct CDR3 sequences, 15% to 20% seen once. This CDR3 comprises 19 residues. V trimming: 4 bases; J trimming: 7 bases; junction bases outside the gene matches: 18. Germline CDR1 reads SGHRS; CDR2 reads YFSETQ. This receptor was identified in a man aged 18 to 35 who had mild COVID-19 (a few samples of this study predate the infection). Cell type and time point are not known. Sample: PBMCs or a T cell subset sorted from them (not recorded which). The gene calls are TRBV5-1 and TRBJ1-5; 12 positions match TRBD1. The CDR3 DNA sequence: TGCGCCAGCAGCCCTGGGACAGGGGGCTTTCCCCCGGCCGGGCAGCCCCAGCATTTT. Amino acids: CASSPGTGGFPPAGQPQHF.